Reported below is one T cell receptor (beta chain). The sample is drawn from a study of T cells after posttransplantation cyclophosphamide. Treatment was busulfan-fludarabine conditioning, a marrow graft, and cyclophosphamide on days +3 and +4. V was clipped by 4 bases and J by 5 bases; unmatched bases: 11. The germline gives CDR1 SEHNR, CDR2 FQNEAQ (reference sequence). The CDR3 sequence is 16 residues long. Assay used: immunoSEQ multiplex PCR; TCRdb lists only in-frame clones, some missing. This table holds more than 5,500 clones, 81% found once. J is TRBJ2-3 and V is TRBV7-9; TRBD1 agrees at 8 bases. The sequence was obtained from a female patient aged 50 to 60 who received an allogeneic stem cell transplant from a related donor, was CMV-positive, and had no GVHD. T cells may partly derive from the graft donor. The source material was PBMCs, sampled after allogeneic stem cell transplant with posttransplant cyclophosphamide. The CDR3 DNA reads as TGTGCCAGCAGCTGGGGGATCGGACAGGGAGGAGATACGCAGTATTTT. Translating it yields CASSWGIGQGGDTQYF.